This is a list of T cell receptor beta chains from one sample in a study of blood T cells in healthy people across ages. TCRdb passed the 5' RACE reads through MiXCR, listing each CDR3 protein once. Here the sample spans 1.5 million to 2 million distinct CDR3 sequences, 30% to 40% being singletons. The sequencing input was blood. The receptors come from a woman in her twenties or thirties in good health. The CDR3 runs from the conserved cysteine through the conserved F or W. D genes are given only for firm matches. Size values are once, few and many counts, or a class for expanded clones, and some rows have none.

d_gene: NA
v_gene: TRBV20-1
j_gene: TRBJ1-1
abundance: NA
CDR3nt: TGCAGTGCTAGCGGCTTTATTCGGGACACTGAAGCTTTCTTT
CDR3aa: CSASGFIRDTEAFF

d_gene: TRBD1
v_gene: TRBV27
j_gene: TRBJ1-5
abundance: few
CDR3nt: TGTGCCAGCAGTTTAGGACAGGGGATACCGCCCCAGCATTTT
CDR3aa: CASSLGQGIPPQHF

d_gene: NA
v_gene: TRBV5-6
j_gene: TRBJ2-1
abundance: NA
CDR3nt: TGTGCCAGCAGCGCCGTGGCCCAATCCTACAATGAGCAGTTCTTC
CDR3aa: CASSAVAQSYNEQFF

d_gene: NA
v_gene: TRBV2
j_gene: TRBJ1-1
abundance: few
CDR3nt: TGTGCCAGCAGTGAAGGAGACCCGGCAGTCTCTGAAGCTTTCTTT
CDR3aa: CASSEGDPAVSEAFF

d_gene: NA
v_gene: TRBV4-1
j_gene: TRBJ2-7
abundance: few
CDR3nt: TGCGCCAGCAGCCAAGAGAGTAGCTCATCCTACGAGCAGTACTTC
CDR3aa: CASSQESSSSYEQYF

d_gene: NA
v_gene: TRBV20-1
j_gene: TRBJ2-7
abundance: many
CDR3nt: TGCAGTGCTAGAGATCCAGGGCCTGGGGACGAGCAGTACTTC
CDR3aa: CSARDPGPGDEQYF

d_gene: NA
v_gene: TRBV20-1
j_gene: TRBJ1-1
abundance: NA
CDR3nt: TGCAGTGCTAGGGAAGGGAGGATTAGGACTGAAGCTTTCTTT
CDR3aa: CSAREGRIRTEAFF

d_gene: NA
v_gene: TRBV7-9
j_gene: TRBJ2-3
abundance: few
CDR3nt: TGTGCCAGCAGCTTCTGGACAACCACAGATACGCAGTATTTT
CDR3aa: CASSFWTTTDTQYF

d_gene: NA
v_gene: TRBV28
j_gene: TRBJ1-1
abundance: few
CDR3nt: TGTGCCAGCAGATTTCTAACAGGGATGGCGAACACTGAAGCTTTCTTT
CDR3aa: CASRFLTGMANTEAFF

d_gene: TRBD1
v_gene: TRBV27
j_gene: TRBJ2-7
abundance: few
CDR3nt: TGTGCCAGCGGGACTCCCCGGGACAGGGCCTACGAGCAGTACTTC
CDR3aa: CASGTPRDRAYEQYF